The 30 T cell receptor beta chains below were found in one sample sequenced in a study of blood T cell repertoires in COVID-19. Using immunoSEQ multiplex PCR, the repertoire was profiled, and TCRdb retains in-frame clones only, with some absent. The data contain over 200,000 clones, about 83% of them singletons. Material for sequencing was peripheral blood. These receptors all stem from a young woman with COVID-19, enrolled during active disease.

The chain is built from TRBV16 and TRBJ2-7; a weak D match, TRBD1 (7 bases). In germline, CDR1 is KGHSY, CDR2 FQNENV. The CDR3 consists of 15 residues. V was pared by 0 bases and J by 4 bases, with 13 bases between. CDR3 sequence (DNA): TGTGCCAGCAGCCAATCGCCAGGGGGGAGTTACGAGCAGTACTTC. Translation gives CASSQSPGGSYEQYF.

This clone was seen more than once but under ten times. This chain connects TRBV30 to TRBJ1-1; D gene unclear. The germline CDR1 and CDR2 sequences are GTSNPN and SVGIG (reference sequence). The CDR3 covers 12 residues. V was shortened by 2 bases and J by 5 bases, with 9 bases between the two germline ends. CDR3 in DNA: TGTGCCTGGAGTTTCACAGTGACTGAAGCTTTCTTT. Translating it yields CAWSFTVTEAFF.

The V call is TRBV9, the J call TRBJ2-1, with TRBD2 matching 10 bases. The CDR3 contains 19 residues. Trimming cost V 0 bases and J 0 bases; bases outside gene matches: 9. Per the germline V gene, CDR1 is SGDLS and CDR2 is YYNGEE. The CDR3: CASSVAASGRPDSYNEQFF. The CDR3 bases are TGTGCCAGCAGCGTAGCCGCTAGCGGGAGACCAGACTCCTACAATGAGCAGTTCTTC.

The chain combines TRBV5-1 with TRBJ2-7; TRBD1 matches 9 bases. Unmatched junction bases numbered 3, after V lost 3 bases and J lost 2 bases. Germline V lookup: CDR1 SGHRS, CDR2 YFSETQ. The CDR3 sequence is 14 residues long. This CDR3 is CASSWTGDTYEQYF. In DNA, the CDR3 is TGCGCCAGCAGCTGGACAGGGGACACCTACGAGCAGTACTTC.

The rearrangement links TRBV5-1 to TRBJ2-7; 8 nucleotides match TRBD1. Germline-derived CDR1 and CDR2 are SGHRS and YFSETQ. This CDR3 is 14 amino acids long. The ends lost 4 bases at V and 0 bases at J; junction bases unmatched: 3. The CDR3 sequence: CASSQDRASYEQYF. The CDR3 DNA sequence: TGCGCCAGCAGCCAGGACAGGGCCTCCTACGAGCAGTACTTC.

The chain has TRBV7-2 and TRBJ1-2, with D uncertain. The CDR3 runs to 13 residues. The germline V and J ends were trimmed by 1 base and 4 bases, with 7 bases remaining between them. CDR1 SGHTA and CDR2 FQGNSA come from the germline V gene. The CDR3 sequence: CASSLGQIYGYTF. CDR3 bases: TGTGCCAGCAGCTTAGGGCAGATCTATGGCTACACCTTC.

This clone came up once. This chain links TRBV4-1 with TRBJ2-3; TRBD2 might be the D (5 bases). The CDR3 length is 15 residues. Trimming took off 0 bases at V and 6 bases at J, with 13 bases between the two ends. Germline V CDR1 and CDR2: MGHRA, YSYEKL. The DNA of the CDR3 is TGCGCCAGCAGCCAAGATCCCAATAGCGCGGATACGCAGTATTTT. Protein: CASSQDPNSADTQYF.

V is TRBV5-4 and J is TRBJ1-4; 9 nucleotides match TRBD1. The CDR3 has 14 amino acids. Looked up from germline, CDR1 is SGHNT and CDR2 is YYREEE (reference sequence). Trimming took 3 bases from V and 6 from J; bases not matched to a gene: 3. CDR3 loop: CASSSGTGYEKLFF. DNA for the CDR3: TGTGCCAGCAGCTCCGGGACAGGGTATGAAAAACTGTTTTTT.

This clone has only a few counts. This chain joins TRBV4-1 and TRBJ1-5; D not resolved. Trimming left V 1 base short and J 3 bases short, with 10 bases between. The CDR3 runs to 15 residues. Germline V gene data show CDR1 as MGHRA and CDR2 as YSYEKL. In DNA form, the CDR3 reads TGCGCCAGCAGCCAAGGAGGTTCCTACAATCAGCCCCAGCATTTT. As protein: CASSQGGSYNQPQHF.

The chain has TRBV7-2 and TRBJ2-7; D is unclear. Germline CDR1 and CDR2: SGHTA and FQGNSA. The CDR3 contains 12 residues. V shed 2 bases and J shed 2 bases, with 4 bases lying between them. The CDR3 region has the DNA TGTGCCAGCAGCTTACCAACCTACGAGCAGTACTTC. The encoded protein is CASSLPTYEQYF.

V is TRBV7-2 and J is TRBJ1-5; D not certain. This CDR3 is 14 amino acids long. Between the trimmed V and J ends, which lost 6 bases and 3 bases, there was a span of 12 bases. CDR1 is SGHTA, CDR2 FQGNSA, per germline. CDR3 region: CASSTVFLNQPQHF. The CDR3 DNA sequence: TGTGCCAGCAGTACGGTATTCCTCAATCAGCCCCAGCATTTT. The complete variable domain, with remaining parts taken from reference TRBV7-2 and TRBJ1-5, reads GAGVSQSPSNKVTEKGKDVELRCDPISGHTALYWYRQSLGQGLEFLIYFQGNSAPDKSGLPSDRFSAERTGGSVSTLTIQRTQQEDSAVYLCASSTVFLNQPQHFGDGTRLSIL.

The genes are TRBV15 and TRBJ2-3; 10 bases align to TRBD2. Germline loops: CDR1 LNHNV, CDR2 YYDKDF (reference sequence). The CDR3 extends over 15 amino acids. With 5 bases clipped from V and 1 base from J, the junction kept 3 bases outside the gene matches. DNA of the CDR3: TGTGCCACCAGCCCCGGACTAGCGGGCACAGATACGCAGTATTTT. Translating gives CATSPGLAGTDTQYF.

The chain links TRBV7-9 to TRBJ2-1; 7 nucleotides line up with TRBD2. The CDR3 consists of 15 residues. Per germline, CDR1 SEHNR and CDR2 FQNEAQ (reference sequence). Trimming removed 3 bases from V and 4 bases from J; junction bases left unmatched: 6. This CDR3 is CASSLGGRPYNEQFF. As DNA, the CDR3 is TGTGCCAGCAGCTTGGGAGGGAGGCCTTACAATGAGCAGTTCTTC.

V and J are TRBV7-2 and TRBJ2-3, with D tentatively TRBD2 (5 bases). The germline V and J ends were trimmed by 5 bases and 3 bases, with 9 bases remaining between them. The CDR3 is made up of 13 amino acids. Germline V gene data show CDR1 as SGHTA and CDR2 as FQGNSA. The DNA of the CDR3 is TGTGCCAGCAGCGACTCGGGGACAGATACGCAGTATTTT. Translated, it gives CASSDSGTDTQYF. Drawing the rest from reference TRBV7-2 and TRBJ2-3, the complete variable domain is GAGVSQSPSNKVTEKGKDVELRCDPISGHTALYWYRQSLGQGLEFLIYFQGNSAPDKSGLPSDRFSAERTGGSVSTLTIQRTQQEDSAVYLCASSDSGTDTQYFGPGTRLTVL.

V is TRBV3-1 (or the pseudogene TRBV3-2) and J is TRBJ2-5; no reliable D call. The CDR3 sequence is 11 residues long. Germline lookup yields CDR1 LGHDT and CDR2 YNNKEL (reference sequence). Deletions cut 3 bases from V and 4 bases from J, with 3 bases between. The CDR3: CASSHLETQYF. CDR3 sequence (DNA): TGTGCCAGCAGCCACTTAGAGACCCAGTACTTC.

The chain combines TRBV18 with TRBJ1-3; possible D gene TRBD1, 6 bases. The CDR3 is 14 residues long. The ends were cut back, 5 bases at V and 3 bases at J, with 11 bases in the middle. The germline V gene has CDR1 KGHSH and CDR2 LQKENI. The CDR3 reads CASSGDILGNTIYF. CDR3 DNA sequence: TGTGCCAGCTCAGGGGACATCCTTGGAAACACCATATATTTT.

The chain has TRBV12-3 or TRBV12-4 and TRBJ2-7; D uncertain. CDR3 length equals 11 residues. V shed 5 bases and J shed 6 bases, with 8 bases lying between them. CDR3 sequence: CASSPRSEQYF. CDR3 nucleotides: TGTGCCAGCAGTCCCAGGTCCGAGCAGTACTTC.

This chain uses TRBV18 with TRBJ2-1, with D possibly matching TRBD2 (6 bases). In germline, CDR1 is KGHSH, CDR2 LQKENI. Trimming removed 6 bases from V and 6 bases from J, with 18 bases in between. There are 15 residues in the CDR3. This CDR3 is CASSPTRGMGNEQFF. CDR3 nucleotide sequence: TGTGCCAGCTCTCCCACCCGGGGGATGGGCAATGAGCAGTTCTTC.

The chain links TRBV14 to TRBJ2-1; D is uncertain. The V gene's germline CDR1 is SGHDN and CDR2 FVKESK. The V gene lost 0 bases and the J gene lost 7 bases, with 10 bases spanning the gap. CDR3 length equals 14 residues. The chain's CDR3 is CASSQDWAKNEQFF. In DNA form, the CDR3 reads TGTGCCAGCAGCCAAGATTGGGCTAAGAATGAGCAGTTCTTC.

The V gene is TRBV7-9, the J gene TRBJ2-5, with 8 bases that match TRBD1. The germline V gene encodes CDR1 SEHNR and CDR2 FQNEAQ (reference sequence). V lost 4 bases, J lost 3 bases, and 1 base stayed unmatched. CDR3 length: 13 amino acids. The CDR3 region has the DNA TGTGCCAGCAGCTGGGACAGGAAAGAGACCCAGTACTTC. Translating it yields CASSWDRKETQYF.

This chain uses TRBV5-1 with TRBJ2-3; TRBD2 matches at 9 bases. There are 16 residues in the CDR3. Germline CDR1 is SGHRS and CDR2 is YFSETQ. Trimming took 2 bases from V and 2 from J; bases not matched to a gene: 6. The CDR3 spells CASSLERGVITDTQYF. In nucleotides, the CDR3 is TGCGCCAGCAGCTTAGAGCGGGGGGTTATCACAGATACGCAGTATTTT. The whole variable domain, filled in from reference TRBV5-1 and TRBJ2-3, reads KAGVTQTPRYLIKTRGQQVTLSCSPISGHRSVSWYQQTPGQGLQFLFEYFSETQRNKGNFPGRFSGRQFSNSRSEMNVSTLELGDSALYLCASSLERGVITDTQYFGPGTRLTVL.

The rearrangement joins TRBV3-1 (or the pseudogene TRBV3-2) to TRBJ2-2, with a tentative D call TRBD1 (5 bases). CDR1 LGHDT and CDR2 YNNKEL come from the germline V gene (reference sequence). This CDR3 region has 16 residues. Deletions cut 4 bases from V and 6 bases from J, with 18 bases between. The CDR3 spells CASSPSGSLYSGELFF. In DNA, the CDR3 is TGTGCCAGCAGCCCATCAGGGTCCCTTTACTCCGGGGAGCTGTTTTTT.

The J gene is TRBJ2-7, the V gene TRBV3-1 (or the pseudogene TRBV3-2); D might be TRBD1 (6 bases). Trimming removed 4 bases at V and 4 bases at J, with 8 bases between. The CDR3 is 12 amino acids. CDR1 and CDR2 from the germline V gene are LGHDT and YNNKEL (reference sequence). This chain's CDR3 is CASSPDSYEQYF. Here the CDR3 DNA reads TGTGCCAGCAGCCCGGACAGTTACGAGCAGTACTTC.

The chain joins TRBV7-3 to TRBJ2-7; no firm D call. The CDR3 is 13 residues long. Germline V lookup: CDR1 SGHTA, CDR2 FQGTGA. Trimming cost V 5 bases and J 4 bases, with 12 bases left between them. The CDR3 region has the DNA TGTGCCAGCAGCCCCTCGGGTGGGTACGAGCAGTACTTC. This gives the protein CASSPSGGYEQYF.

This clone occurred a few times. V gene TRBV7-2 combines with J gene TRBJ1-5, with a weak D call TRBD1 (6 bases). CDR1 and CDR2 from the germline V gene are SGHTA and FQGNSA. V lost 5 bases and J 6 bases, leaving 20 bases between the germline ends. The CDR3 consists of 16 residues. CDR3 loop: CASSTQTGTSSQPQHF. The CDR3 DNA sequence: TGTGCCAGCAGCACGCAGACCGGGACAAGTTCTCAGCCCCAGCATTTT.

This clone was seen only once. This chain connects TRBV11-3 to TRBJ2-2; a possible D gene is TRBD1 (6 bases). CDR3 length: 17 amino acids. Trimming shortened V by 0 bases and J by 2 bases, and 13 bases separated the two germline ends. Germline assignment: CDR1 SGHNT and CDR2 YENEEA. CDR3 sequence reads: CASSLEVRTANTGELFF. In nucleotides, the CDR3 is TGTGCCAGCAGCTTAGAGGTACGGACAGCCAACACCGGGGAGCTGTTTTTT.

The rearrangement joins TRBV28 to TRBJ2-7; 7 bases are a match to TRBD1. The CDR3 covers 15 residues. Germline-derived CDR1 and CDR2 are MDHEN and SYDVKM. V trimming: 4 bases; J trimming: 0 bases; junction bases outside the gene matches: 6. CDR3 region: CASSSDRARSYEQYF. DNA of the CDR3: TGTGCCAGCAGTTCCGACAGGGCCCGCTCCTACGAGCAGTACTTC.

V and J are TRBV7-2 and TRBJ2-3, with D maybe TRBD1 (5 bases). CDR3 length: 15 residues. V lost 5 bases and J lost 2, with 14 bases in between. The germline CDR1 and CDR2 sequences are SGHTA and FQGNSA. CDR3 bases: TGTGCCAGCAGCCCGATATTAGGGGACACAGATACGCAGTATTTT. As protein: CASSPILGDTDTQYF.

The CDR3 nucleotides read TGTGCCAGCAGCCAGCGGGGCCTAGCCAAAAACATTCAGTACTTC. It yields the protein CASSQRGLAKNIQYF. The chain has TRBV7-2 and TRBJ2-4, with 7 bases matching TRBD2. This CDR3 contains 15 residues. V lost 5 bases and J lost 0; bases outside the gene matches: 4. Germline values: CDR1 SGHTA, CDR2 FQGNSA.

The chain joins TRBV13 to TRBJ1-2; D unclear. V was trimmed by 0 bases and J by 8 bases, leaving 13 bases between them. This CDR3 region has 14 residues. Germline CDR1 is PRHDT and CDR2 is FYEKMQ (reference sequence). The CDR3, as DNA: TGTGCCAGCAGCTTAGGGGGAGGGTGGGAAGGCTACACCTTC. It is translated as CASSLGGGWEGYTF.